These T cell receptor beta chains were read from a single sample in a study of chemoradiotherapy in HPV16-positive cancers. Profiled with immunoSEQ multiplex PCR; TCRdb holds only in-frame clones, not every one. The table shows around 62,000 clones, with about nine tenths occurring only once. Sequenced material: blood, taken from a patient who underwent chemoradiotherapy. These receptor sequences come from a human donor with HPV-associated anogenital cancer. The CDR3 runs from the conserved cysteine through the conserved F or W. Each record gives: D gene, J gene, V gene, CDR3 protein. A D gene is named only where the DNA matches it firmly.

>.|TRBJ1-3|TRBV7-9
CASSLSQVRSNTIYF
>.|TRBJ1-1|TRBV29-1
CSVDDGQQNTEAFF
>TRBD2|TRBJ2-7|TRBV5-4
CASSLLAGDEQYF
>.|TRBJ2-2|TRBV5-1
CASRRGEVGELFF
>TRBD1|TRBJ2-7|TRBV5-1
CASSLDRVYEQYF
>.|TRBJ2-7|TRBV2
CASTLGGPYEQYF
>.|TRBJ1-1|TRBV4-1
CASSQPLNNPEAFF
>.|TRBJ1-5|TRBV19
CASNIGRSNQPQHF
>TRBD1|TRBJ1-1|TRBV7-3
CASRTGGRTGEAFF
>.|TRBJ1-1|TRBV6-5
CASTLTANTEAFF
>.|TRBJ2-3|TRBV7-2
CASSLALTGESTDTQYF
>TRBD1|TRBJ2-2|TRBV4-2
CASSQQGANTGELFF
>TRBD2|TRBJ2-5|TRBV9
CASSPLVTGGETQYF
>.|TRBJ1-5|TRBV19
CASRPANQPQHF
>.|TRBJ1-5|TRBV5-1
CASSLVPDQPQHF
>.|TRBJ1-3|TRBV7-2
CASNYERPGNTIYF
>.|TRBJ1-1|TRBV5-8
CASSYKEMGEAFF
>TRBD1|TRBJ1-1|TRBV6-6
CASSYPTGQGRTEAFF
>.|TRBJ2-5|TRBV27
CASSPLGGQETQYF
>TRBD1|TRBJ2-7|TRBV18
CASSPGQGGTYEQYF
>.|TRBJ1-1|TRBV30
CAQGQNTEAFF
>.|TRBJ2-7|TRBV7-3
CASSRVGLDEQYF
>.|TRBJ1-5|TRBV4-1
CASSQADYQPQHF
>TRBD2|TRBJ2-3|TRBV10-3
CAISELAGTSTDTQYF
>.|TRBJ1-1|TRBV6-1
CASSEYVVGMNTEAFF